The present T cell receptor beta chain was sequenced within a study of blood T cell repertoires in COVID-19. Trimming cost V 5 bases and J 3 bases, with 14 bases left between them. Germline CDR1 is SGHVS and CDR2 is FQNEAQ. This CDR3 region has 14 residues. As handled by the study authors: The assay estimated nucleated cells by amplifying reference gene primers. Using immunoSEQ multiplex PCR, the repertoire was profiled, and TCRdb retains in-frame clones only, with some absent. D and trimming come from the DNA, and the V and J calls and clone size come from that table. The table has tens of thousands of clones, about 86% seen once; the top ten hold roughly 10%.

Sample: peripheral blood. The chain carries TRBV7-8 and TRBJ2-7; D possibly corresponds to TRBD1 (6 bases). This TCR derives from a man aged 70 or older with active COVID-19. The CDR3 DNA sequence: TGTGCCAGCAGCGAGGAGAGGACAGTCTACGAGCAGTACTTC. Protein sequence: CASSEERTVYEQYF.